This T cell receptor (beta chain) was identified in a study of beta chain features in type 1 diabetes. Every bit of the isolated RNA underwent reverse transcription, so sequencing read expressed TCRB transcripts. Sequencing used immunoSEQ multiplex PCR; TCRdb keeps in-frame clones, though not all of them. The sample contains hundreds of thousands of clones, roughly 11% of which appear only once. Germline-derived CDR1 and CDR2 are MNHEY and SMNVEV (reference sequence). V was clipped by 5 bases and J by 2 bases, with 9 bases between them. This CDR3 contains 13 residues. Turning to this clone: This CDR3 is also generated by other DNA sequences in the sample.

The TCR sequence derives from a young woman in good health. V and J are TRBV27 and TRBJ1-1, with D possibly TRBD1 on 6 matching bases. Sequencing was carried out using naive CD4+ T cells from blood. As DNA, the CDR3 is TGTGCCAGCAGTGGGGACAAAAACACTGAAGCTTTCTTT. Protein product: CASSGDKNTEAFF.